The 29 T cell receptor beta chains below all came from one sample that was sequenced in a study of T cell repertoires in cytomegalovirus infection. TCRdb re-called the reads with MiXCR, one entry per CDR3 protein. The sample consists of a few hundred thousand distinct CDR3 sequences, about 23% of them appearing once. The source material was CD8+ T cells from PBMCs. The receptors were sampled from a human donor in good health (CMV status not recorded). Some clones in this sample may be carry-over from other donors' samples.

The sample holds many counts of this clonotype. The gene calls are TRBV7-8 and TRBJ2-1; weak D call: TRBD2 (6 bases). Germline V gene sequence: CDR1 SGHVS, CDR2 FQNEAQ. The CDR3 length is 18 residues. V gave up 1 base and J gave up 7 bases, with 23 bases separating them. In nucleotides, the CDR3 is TGTGCCAGCAGCTTAGGGGATGAGGTGATCGGGGGTAGAAATGAGCAGTTCTTC. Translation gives CASSLGDEVIGGRNEQFF.

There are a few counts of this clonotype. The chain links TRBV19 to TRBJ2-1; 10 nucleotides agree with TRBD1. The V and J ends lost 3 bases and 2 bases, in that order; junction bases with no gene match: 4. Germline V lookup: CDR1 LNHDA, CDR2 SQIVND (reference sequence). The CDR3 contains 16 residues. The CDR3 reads CASSMGTGVPYNEQFF. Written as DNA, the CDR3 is TGTGCCAGTAGTATGGGGACAGGGGTCCCCTACAATGAGCAGTTCTTC.

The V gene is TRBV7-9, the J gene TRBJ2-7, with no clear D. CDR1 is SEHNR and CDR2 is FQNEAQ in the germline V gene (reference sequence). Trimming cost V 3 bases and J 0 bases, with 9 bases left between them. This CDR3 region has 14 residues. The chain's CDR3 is CASSFTVSSYEQYF. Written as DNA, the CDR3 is TGTGCCAGCAGCTTTACAGTAAGCTCCTACGAGCAGTACTTC.

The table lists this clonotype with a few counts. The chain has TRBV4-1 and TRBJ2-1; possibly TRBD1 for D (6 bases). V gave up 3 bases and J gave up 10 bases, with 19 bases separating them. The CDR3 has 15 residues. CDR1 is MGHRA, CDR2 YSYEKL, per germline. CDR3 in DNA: TGCGCCAGCAGCCAGACAGGTGCCTTGATCGAAGAGCAGTTCTTC. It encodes CASSQTGALIEEQFF.

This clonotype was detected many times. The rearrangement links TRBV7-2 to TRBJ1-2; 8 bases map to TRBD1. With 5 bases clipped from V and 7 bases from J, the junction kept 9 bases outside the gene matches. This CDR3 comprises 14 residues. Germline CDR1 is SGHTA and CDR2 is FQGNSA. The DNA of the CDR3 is TGTGCCAGCAGCCCGGGGGCAGGGGGCCTTGGCTACACCTTC. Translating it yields CASSPGAGGLGYTF.

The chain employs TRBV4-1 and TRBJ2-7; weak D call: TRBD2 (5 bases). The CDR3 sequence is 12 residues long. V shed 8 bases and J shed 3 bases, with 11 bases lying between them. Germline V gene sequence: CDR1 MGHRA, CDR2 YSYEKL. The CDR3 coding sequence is TGCGCCAGCGCGGGTGACGACTACGAGCAGTACTTC. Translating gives CASAGDDYEQYF.

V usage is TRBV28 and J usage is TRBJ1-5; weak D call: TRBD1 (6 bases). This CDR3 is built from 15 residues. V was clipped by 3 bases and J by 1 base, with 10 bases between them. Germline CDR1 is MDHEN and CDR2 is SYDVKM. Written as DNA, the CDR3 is TGTGCCAGCAGTTTCGCAGGGGCGAGCAATCAGCCCCAGCATTTT. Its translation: CASSFAGASNQPQHF.

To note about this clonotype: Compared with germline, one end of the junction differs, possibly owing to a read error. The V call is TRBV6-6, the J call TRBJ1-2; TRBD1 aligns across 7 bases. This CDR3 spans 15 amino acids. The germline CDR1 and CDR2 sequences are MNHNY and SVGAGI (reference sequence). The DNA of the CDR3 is TGTGTCAGCAGCACACAGGGGCGAGTTAACTATGGCTACACCTTC. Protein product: CVSSTQGRVNYGYTF.

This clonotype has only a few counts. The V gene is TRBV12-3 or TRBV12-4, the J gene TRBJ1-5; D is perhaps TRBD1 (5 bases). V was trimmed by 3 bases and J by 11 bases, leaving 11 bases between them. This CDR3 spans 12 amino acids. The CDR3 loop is CASSLGTVSQHF. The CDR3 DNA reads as TGTGCCAGCAGTTTGGGGACCGTTTCCCAGCATTTT.

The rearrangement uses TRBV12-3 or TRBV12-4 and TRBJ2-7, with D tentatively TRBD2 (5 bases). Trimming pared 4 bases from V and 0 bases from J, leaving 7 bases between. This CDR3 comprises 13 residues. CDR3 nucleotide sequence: TGTGCCAGCAGTTGGCGGGCCTCCTACGAGCAGTACTTC. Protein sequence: CASSWRASYEQYF.

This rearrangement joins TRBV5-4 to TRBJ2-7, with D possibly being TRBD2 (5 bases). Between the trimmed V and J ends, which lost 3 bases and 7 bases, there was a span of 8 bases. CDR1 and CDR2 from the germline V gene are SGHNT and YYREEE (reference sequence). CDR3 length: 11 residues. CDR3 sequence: CASSSGWEQYF. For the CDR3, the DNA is TGTGCCAGCAGCTCGGGATGGGAGCAGTACTTC.

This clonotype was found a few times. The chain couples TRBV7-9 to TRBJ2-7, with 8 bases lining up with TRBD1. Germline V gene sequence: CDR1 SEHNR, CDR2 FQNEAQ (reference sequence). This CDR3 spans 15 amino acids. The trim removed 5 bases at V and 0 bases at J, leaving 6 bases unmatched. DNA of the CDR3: TGTGCCAGCAGCCCACGGGACAGGAGCTCCTACGAGCAGTACTTC. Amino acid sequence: CASSPRDRSSYEQYF. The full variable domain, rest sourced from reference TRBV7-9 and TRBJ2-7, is DTGVSQNPRHKITKRGQNVTFRCDPISEHNRLYWYRQTLGQGPEFLTYFQNEAQLEKSRLLSDRFSAERPKGSFSTLEIQRTEQGDSAMYLCASSPRDRSSYEQYFGPGTRLTVT.

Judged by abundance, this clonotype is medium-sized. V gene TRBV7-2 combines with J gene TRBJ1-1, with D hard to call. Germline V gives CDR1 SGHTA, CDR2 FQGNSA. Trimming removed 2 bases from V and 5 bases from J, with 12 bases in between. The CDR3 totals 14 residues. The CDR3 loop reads CASSLSVGLTEAFF. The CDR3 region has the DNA TGTGCCAGCAGCTTAAGTGTGGGGTTGACTGAAGCTTTCTTT.

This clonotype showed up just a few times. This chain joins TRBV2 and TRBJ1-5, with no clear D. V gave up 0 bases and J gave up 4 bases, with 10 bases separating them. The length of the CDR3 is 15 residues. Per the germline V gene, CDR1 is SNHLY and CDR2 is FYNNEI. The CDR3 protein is CASSEAGEWNQPQHF. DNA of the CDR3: TGTGCCAGCAGTGAAGCAGGAGAGTGGAATCAGCCCCAGCATTTT.

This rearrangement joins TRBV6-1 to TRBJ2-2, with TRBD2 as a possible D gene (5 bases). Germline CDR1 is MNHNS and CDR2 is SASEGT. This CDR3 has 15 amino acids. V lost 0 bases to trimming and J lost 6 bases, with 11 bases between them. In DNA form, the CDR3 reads TGTGCCAGCAGTGAAGCGACCGGGGTGGCCGGGGAGCTGTTTTTT. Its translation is CASSEATGVAGELFF.

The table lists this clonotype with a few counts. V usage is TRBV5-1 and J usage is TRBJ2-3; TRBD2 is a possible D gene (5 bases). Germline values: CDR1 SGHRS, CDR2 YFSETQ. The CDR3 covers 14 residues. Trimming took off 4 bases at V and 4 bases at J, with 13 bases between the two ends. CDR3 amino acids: CASSQEGGADTQYF. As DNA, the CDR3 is TGCGCCAGCAGCCAAGAGGGTGGGGCAGATACGCAGTATTTT.

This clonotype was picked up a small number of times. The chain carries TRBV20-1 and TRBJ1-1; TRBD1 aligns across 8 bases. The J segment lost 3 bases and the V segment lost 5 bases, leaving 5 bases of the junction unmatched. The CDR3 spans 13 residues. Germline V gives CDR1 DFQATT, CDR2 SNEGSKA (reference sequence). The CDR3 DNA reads TGCAGTGCTCTGACAGGGGTGTACACTGAAGCTTTCTTT. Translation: CSALTGVYTEAFF.

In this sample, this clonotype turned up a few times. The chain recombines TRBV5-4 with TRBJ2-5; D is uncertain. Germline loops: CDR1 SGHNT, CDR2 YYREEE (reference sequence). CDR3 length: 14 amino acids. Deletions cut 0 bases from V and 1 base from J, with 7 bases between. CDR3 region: CASSLGGIQETQYF. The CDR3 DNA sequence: TGTGCCAGCAGCTTGGGGGGTATCCAAGAGACCCAGTACTTC.

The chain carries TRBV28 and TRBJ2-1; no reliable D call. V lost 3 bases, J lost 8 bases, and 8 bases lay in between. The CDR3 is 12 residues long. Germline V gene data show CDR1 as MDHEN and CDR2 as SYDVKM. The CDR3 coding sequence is TGTGCCAGCAGTTTTGGGGTCGATGAGCAGTTCTTC. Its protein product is CASSFGVDEQFF.

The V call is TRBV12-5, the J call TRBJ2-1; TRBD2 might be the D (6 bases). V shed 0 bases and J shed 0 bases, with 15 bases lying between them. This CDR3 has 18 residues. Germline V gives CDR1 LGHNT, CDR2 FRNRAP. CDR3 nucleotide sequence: TGTGCTAGTGGTTTGGTACGGGAGACACTTAGCTCCTACAATGAGCAGTTCTTC. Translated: CASGLVRETLSSYNEQFF.

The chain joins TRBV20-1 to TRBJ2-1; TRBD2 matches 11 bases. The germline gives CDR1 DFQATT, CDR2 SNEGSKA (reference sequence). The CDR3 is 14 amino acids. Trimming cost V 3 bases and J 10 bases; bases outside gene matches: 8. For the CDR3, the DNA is TGCAGTGCTAGCCTAGCGGGGGGAGGTTGGGAGCAGTTCTTC. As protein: CSASLAGGGWEQFF.

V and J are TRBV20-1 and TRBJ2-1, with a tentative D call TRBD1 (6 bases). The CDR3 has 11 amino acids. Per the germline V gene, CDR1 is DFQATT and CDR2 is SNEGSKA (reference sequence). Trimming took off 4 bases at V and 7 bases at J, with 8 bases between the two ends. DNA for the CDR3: TGCAGTGCTAACAGGGATAATGAGCAGTTCTTC. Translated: CSANRDNEQFF.

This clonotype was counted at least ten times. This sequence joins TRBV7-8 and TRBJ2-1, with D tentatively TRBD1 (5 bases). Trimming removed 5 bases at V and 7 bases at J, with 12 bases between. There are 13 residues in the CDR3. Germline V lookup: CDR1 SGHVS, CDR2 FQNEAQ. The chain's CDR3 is CASSISRTNEQFF. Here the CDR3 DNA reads TGTGCCAGCAGCATATCTCGGACAAATGAGCAGTTCTTC.

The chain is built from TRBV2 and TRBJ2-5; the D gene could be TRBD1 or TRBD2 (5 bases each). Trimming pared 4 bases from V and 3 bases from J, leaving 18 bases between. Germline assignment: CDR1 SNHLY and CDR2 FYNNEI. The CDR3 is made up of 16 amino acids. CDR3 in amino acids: CASSGVGFGTEETQYF. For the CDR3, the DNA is TGTGCCAGCAGTGGGGTTGGGTTCGGGACCGAAGAGACCCAGTACTTC.

This CDR3 reads CASSQVDRPSYEQYF. For the CDR3, the DNA is TGCGCCAGCAGCCAAGTCGACAGGCCTTCCTACGAGCAGTACTTC. The chain combines TRBV4-1 with TRBJ2-7, with D maybe TRBD1 (6 bases). The CDR3 runs to 15 residues. V dropped 1 base and J dropped 1 base, with 11 bases sitting between them. CDR1 and CDR2 from the germline V gene are MGHRA and YSYEKL.

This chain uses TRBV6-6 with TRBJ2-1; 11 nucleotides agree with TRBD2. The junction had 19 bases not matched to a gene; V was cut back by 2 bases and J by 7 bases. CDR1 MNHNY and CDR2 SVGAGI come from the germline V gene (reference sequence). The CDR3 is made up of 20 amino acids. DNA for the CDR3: TGTGCCAGCAGTTACATGGTGCCGTCTAGCGGGGGGTCACATGGGAATGAGCAGTTCTTC. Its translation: CASSYMVPSSGGSHGNEQFF.

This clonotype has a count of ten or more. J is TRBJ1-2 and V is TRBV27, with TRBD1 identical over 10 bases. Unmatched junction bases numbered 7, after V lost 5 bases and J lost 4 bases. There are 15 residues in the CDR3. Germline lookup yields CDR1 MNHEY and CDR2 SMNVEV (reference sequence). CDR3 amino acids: CASSDPGQGFYGYTF. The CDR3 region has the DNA TGTGCCAGCAGTGATCCGGGACAGGGGTTCTATGGCTACACCTTC.

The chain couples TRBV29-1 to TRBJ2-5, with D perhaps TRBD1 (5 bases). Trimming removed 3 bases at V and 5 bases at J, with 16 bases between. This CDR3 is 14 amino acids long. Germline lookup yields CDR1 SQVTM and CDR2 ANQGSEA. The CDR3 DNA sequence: TGCAGCGTTGAGGTTGGGGCCGGGCGGGAGACCCAGTACTTC. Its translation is CSVEVGAGRETQYF.

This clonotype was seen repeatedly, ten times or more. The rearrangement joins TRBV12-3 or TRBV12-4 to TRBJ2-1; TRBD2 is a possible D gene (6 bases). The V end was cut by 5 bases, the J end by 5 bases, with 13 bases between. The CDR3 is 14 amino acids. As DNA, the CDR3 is TGTGCCAGCAGTGAGTGGGGGGTAAACAATGAGCAGTTCTTC. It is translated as CASSEWGVNNEQFF.